The 15 T cell receptor beta chains below come from one sample, sequenced in a study of CD8 T cells in ankylosing spondylitis. Points from the study as a whole: There was a TCR beta motif, made of several highly homologous variants, that appeared characteristic of ankylosing spondylitis blood.

Via MiXCR, TCRdb re-called the 5' RACE reads, giving one row per CDR3 protein. The data show 350,000 to 550,000 distinct CDR3 sequences, 25% to 30% seen once. Antigens for these TCRs are unknown. Material: blood, either unsorted or a sorted T cell fraction (not recorded which). All receptors derive from a male donor with ankylosing spondylitis.

V gene TRBV6-1 combines with J gene TRBJ2-1; 9 bases agree with TRBD2. Germline V gene lookup returns CDR1 MNHNS and CDR2 SASEGT. The CDR3 length is 15 residues. Losses at the gene ends were 6 bases for V and 4 bases for J; bases not matched to a gene: 7. CDR3 amino acids: CASRKRLAGYNEQFF. DNA of the CDR3: TGTGCCAGCAGAAAAAGGCTAGCGGGATACAATGAGCAGTTCTTC.

The chain has TRBV24-1 and TRBJ2-1; 8 bases match TRBD2. V shed 12 bases, J shed 3 bases, and the junction held 9 bases outside the gene matches. There are 14 residues in the CDR3. Germline CDR1 reads KGHDR; CDR2 reads SFDVKD. CDR3 sequence (DNA): TGTGCCGCAACCGGGGGGGAAAGCTACAATGAGCAGTTCTTC. It yields the protein CAATGGESYNEQFF.

The V and J genes are TRBV7-2 and TRBJ2-3, with TRBD1 as a possible D gene (6 bases). The CDR3 contains 15 residues. Deletions cut 5 bases from V and 0 bases from J, with 12 bases between. Germline lookup yields CDR1 SGHTA and CDR2 FQGNSA. For the CDR3, the DNA is TGTGCCAGCAGCCCCTTGGGACATAGCACAGATACGCAGTATTTT. It specifies CASSPLGHSTDTQYF.

This clonotype was observed a few times. The J gene is TRBJ1-1, the V gene TRBV29-1; D unresolved. The ends were cut back, 3 bases at V and 0 bases at J, with 8 bases in the middle. The CDR3 extends over 13 amino acids. CDR1 is SQVTM, CDR2 ANQGSEA, per germline. In DNA form, the CDR3 reads TGCAGCGTTGAGACCGGCCTGAACACTGAAGCTTTCTTT. It encodes CSVETGLNTEAFF.

The chain combines TRBV5-6 with TRBJ2-1; 8 nucleotides agree with TRBD1. With V trimmed by 3 bases and J by 10 bases, 6 bases remained unmatched. Germline loops: CDR1 SGHDT, CDR2 YYEEEE. The CDR3 covers 13 residues. The CDR3 spells CASSWTGNIEQFF. The CDR3 region has the DNA TGTGCCAGCAGCTGGACAGGGAATATCGAGCAGTTCTTC.

The table lists this clonotype with many counts. This chain links TRBV5-6 with TRBJ1-2, with D hard to call. CDR3 length: 13 amino acids. V was clipped by 4 bases and J by 2 bases, with 9 bases between them. The germline gives CDR1 SGHDT, CDR2 YYEEEE. The CDR3 DNA is TGTGCCAGCAGCCCGGGCCGAAACTATGGCTACACCTTC. Translating gives CASSPGRNYGYTF. The full variable domain, its missing parts supplied by reference TRBV5-6 and TRBJ1-2, is DAGVTQSPTHLIKTRGQQVTLRCSPKSGHDTVSWYQQALGQGPQFIFQYYEEEERQRGNFPDRFSGHQFPNYSSELNVNALLLGDSALYLCASSPGRNYGYTFGSGTRLTVV.

The V call is TRBV12-3 or TRBV12-4, the J call TRBJ1-5, with 9 bases fitting TRBD1. The CDR3 contains 15 residues. The V segment lost 5 bases and the J segment 6 bases; nucleotides outside the gene matches: 8. The CDR3 DNA is TGTGCCAGCAGTCCCGGGACAGGGCCCGGTCAGCCCCAGCATTTT. Protein product: CASSPGTGPGQPQHF.

V gene TRBV7-9 combines with J gene TRBJ2-3, with D unresolved. CDR1 and CDR2 (germline): SEHNR, FQNEAQ (reference sequence). This CDR3 has 16 amino acids. Deletions cut 4 bases from V and 0 bases from J, with 14 bases between. The chain's CDR3 is CASSYRQVISTDTQYF. CDR3 DNA sequence: TGTGCCAGCAGCTATCGACAAGTTATTAGCACAGATACGCAGTATTTT.

The genes are TRBV27 and TRBJ2-1; no definite D call. There are 15 residues in the CDR3. Germline V gives CDR1 MNHEY, CDR2 SMNVEV (reference sequence). V was trimmed by 3 bases and J by 3 bases, leaving 12 bases between them. For the CDR3, the DNA is TGTGCCAGCAGTTTCGGGTCAGGAAACTACAATGAGCAGTTCTTC. This translates into CASSFGSGNYNEQFF.

This clonotype was counted a few times. For the CDR3, the DNA is TGCGCCAGCAGCTTGGATAGTTGGGAAGATACGCAGTATTTT. Protein product: CASSLDSWEDTQYF. V is TRBV5-1 and J is TRBJ2-3; no clear D gene. The ends were cut back, 0 bases at V and 5 bases at J, with 10 bases in the middle. Germline CDR1 and CDR2: SGHRS and YFSETQ. There are 14 residues in the CDR3.

This clonotype showed up just a few times. The CDR3 here is CASSPRRGTYNEQFF. In DNA, the CDR3 is TGTGCCAGCAGTCCCCGACGGGGGACCTACAATGAGCAGTTCTTC. This rearrangement joins TRBV27 to TRBJ2-1, with D tentatively TRBD2 (6 bases). The V gene lost 5 bases and the J gene lost 2 bases, with 13 bases spanning the gap. Germline V gives CDR1 MNHEY, CDR2 SMNVEV (reference sequence). This CDR3 has 15 residues.

V usage is TRBV15 and J usage is TRBJ2-5, with D possibly matching TRBD2 (6 bases). Germline loops: CDR1 LNHNV, CDR2 YYDKDF (reference sequence). This CDR3 is built from 14 residues. V was pared by 3 bases and J by 4 bases, with 12 bases between. The CDR3 DNA is TGTGCCACCAGCAGGCGGGGAATGAGAGAGACCCAGTACTTC. Protein: CATSRRGMRETQYF. Looking up the rest from reference TRBV15 and TRBJ2-5 gives the full variable domain: DAMVIQNPRYQVTQFGKPVTLSCSQTLNHNVMYWYQQKSSQAPKLLFHYYDKDFNNEADTPDNFQSRRPNTSFCFLDIRSPGLGDTAMYLCATSRRGMRETQYFGPGTRLLVL.

There are a few counts of this clonotype. The CDR3 protein is CSGLTQRVGGEQFF. The CDR3 DNA sequence: TGCAGCGGTCTAACCCAGCGGGTTGGCGGTGAGCAGTTCTTC. This chain uses TRBV29-1 with TRBJ2-1; the D gene is possibly TRBD2 (6 bases). Germline V CDR1 and CDR2: SQVTM, ANQGSEA. This CDR3 spans 14 amino acids. V lost 7 bases, J lost 9 bases, and 22 bases lay in between.

This clonotype was detected a few times. The chain carries TRBV29-1 and TRBJ1-5, with TRBD1 as a possible D gene (6 bases). V dropped 6 bases and J dropped 5 bases, with 14 bases sitting between them. The CDR3 sequence is 13 residues long. Germline values: CDR1 SQVTM, CDR2 ANQGSEA. The CDR3 DNA sequence: TGCAGCGTACTACAGGGAAAGGATCAGCCCCAGCATTTT. This gives the protein CSVLQGKDQPQHF.

In this sample, this clonotype turned up many times. This chain links TRBV29-1 with TRBJ2-1, with TRBD2 matching over 10 bases. CDR3 length equals 14 residues. The V gene end was trimmed by 6 bases and the J gene end by 5 bases; junction bases not matched to a gene: 7. Germline assignment: CDR1 SQVTM and CDR2 ANQGSEA. CDR3: CSVPPSGSNNEQFF. CDR3 nucleotides: TGCAGCGTCCCCCCTAGCGGGAGCAACAATGAGCAGTTCTTC.